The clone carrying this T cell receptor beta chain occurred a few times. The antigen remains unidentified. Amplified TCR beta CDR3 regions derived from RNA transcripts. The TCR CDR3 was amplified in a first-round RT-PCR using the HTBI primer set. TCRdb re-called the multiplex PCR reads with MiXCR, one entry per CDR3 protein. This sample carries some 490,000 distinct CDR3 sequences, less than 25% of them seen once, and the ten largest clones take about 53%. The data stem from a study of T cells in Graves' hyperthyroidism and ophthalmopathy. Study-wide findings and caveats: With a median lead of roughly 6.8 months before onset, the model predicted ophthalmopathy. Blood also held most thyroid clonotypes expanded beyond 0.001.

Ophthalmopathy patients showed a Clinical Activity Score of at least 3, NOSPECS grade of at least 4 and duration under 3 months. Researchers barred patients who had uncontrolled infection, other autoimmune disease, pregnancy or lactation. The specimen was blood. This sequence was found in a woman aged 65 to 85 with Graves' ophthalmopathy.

The CDR3: CSANRLAGGPYEQYF. The DNA for the CDR3 is TGCAGTGCTAACCGACTAGCGGGAGGGCCCTACGAGCAGTACTTC. The chain couples TRBV20-1 to TRBJ2-7; 14 bases line up with TRBD2. CDR3 size: 15 residues. CDR1 is DFQATT, CDR2 SNEGSKA, per germline (reference sequence). The J segment lost 2 bases and the V segment lost 4 bases, leaving 4 bases of the junction unmatched.